The next 2 T cell receptor beta chains were all read from a single sample in a study of cytomegalovirus exposure and HLA in healthy donors. A multiplex PCR was run with 60 Vbeta primers and 13 Jbeta primers. Sequenced by immunoSEQ multiplex PCR; TCRdb stores in-frame clones only, minus some. The table lists approximately 140,000 clones, roughly three fifths of them singletons. The sequenced sample was PBMCs. The receptors were sampled from a male donor in good health and CMV-seronegative.

The gene calls are TRBV5-1 and TRBJ2-7; tentative D call: TRBD1 (6 bases). Germline V lookup: CDR1 SGHRS, CDR2 YFSETQ. The CDR3 spans 16 residues. Between the trimmed V and J ends, which lost 0 bases and 3 bases, there was a span of 16 bases. CDR3 DNA sequence: TGCGCCAGCAGCTTGGGGGCAGGGGTTGGGATCTACGAGCAGTACTTC. This sequence encodes CASSLGAGVGIYEQYF.

The chain uses TRBV7-3 and TRBJ2-3; 7 bases are shared with TRBD2. Germline values: CDR1 SGHTA, CDR2 FQGTGA. The CDR3 is 13 residues long. J lost 3 bases, V lost 5 bases, and 2 bases had no gene match. The CDR3 spells CASSLGGTDTQYF. The CDR3 DNA sequence: TGTGCCAGCAGCCTCGGGGGGACAGATACGCAGTATTTT.